A selection of T cell receptor beta chains follows, all from one sample in a study of T cells in Graves' hyperthyroidism and ophthalmopathy. TCRdb reprocessed the multiplex PCR reads with MiXCR, giving one entry per CDR3 protein. The data show more than 300,000 distinct CDR3 sequences, approximately 17% seen once. Sequencing was carried out using blood. The receptor set was obtained from a woman in her twenties or thirties with Graves' hyperthyroidism that later progressed to Graves' ophthalmopathy. CDR3s include the opening cysteine and the closing phenylalanine or tryptophan. A D gene is named only where the DNA matches it firmly.

CDR3aa | v_gene | d_gene | j_gene
CASNSRTVENSPLHF | TRBV19 | - | TRBJ1-6
CASSSSLQGSGYTF | TRBV27 | - | TRBJ1-2
CASSTRIEQPQHF | TRBV19 | - | TRBJ1-5
CAWRLDPGLGGELFF | TRBV30 | - | TRBJ2-2
CASSRLVGETQYF | TRBV4-1 | - | TRBJ2-5
CASREPSGGRSYQPQHF | TRBV28 | - | TRBJ1-5
CASKEVASSAGYTF | TRBV27 | - | TRBJ1-2
CASSLPGTRQETQYF | TRBV28 | - | TRBJ2-5
CASRRDRGYSNQPQHF | TRBV2 | TRBD1 | TRBJ1-5
CASSDENTGELFF | TRBV9 | - | TRBJ2-2
CATERGYNEQFF | TRBV6-2/TRBV6-3 | - | TRBJ2-1
CSARIRTENTEAFF | TRBV20-1 | - | TRBJ1-1
CASSLVAGSGELFF | TRBV11-2 | TRBD2 | TRBJ2-2
CASNWGATNEKLFF | TRBV6-2/TRBV6-3 | - | TRBJ1-4
CAWEVREMNTEAFF | TRBV30 | - | TRBJ1-1
CASSPASAYEQYF | TRBV18 | - | TRBJ2-7